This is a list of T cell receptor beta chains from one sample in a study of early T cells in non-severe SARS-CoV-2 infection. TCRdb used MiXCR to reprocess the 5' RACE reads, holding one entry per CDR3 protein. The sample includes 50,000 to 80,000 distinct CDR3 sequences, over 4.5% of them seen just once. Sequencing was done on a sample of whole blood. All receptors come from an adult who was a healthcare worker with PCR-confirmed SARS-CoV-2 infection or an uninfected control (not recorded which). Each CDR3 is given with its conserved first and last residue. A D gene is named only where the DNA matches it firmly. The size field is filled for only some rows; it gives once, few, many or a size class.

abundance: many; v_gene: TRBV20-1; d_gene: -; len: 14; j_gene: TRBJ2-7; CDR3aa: CSAVYGTPEPEQYF; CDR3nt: TGCAGTGCGGTTTACGGGACTCCTGAGCCCGAGCAGTACTTC
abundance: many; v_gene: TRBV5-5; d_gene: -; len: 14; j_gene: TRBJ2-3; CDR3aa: CASSFGQVTDTQYF; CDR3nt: TGTGCCAGCAGCTTTGGCCAGGTGACAGATACGCAGTATTTT
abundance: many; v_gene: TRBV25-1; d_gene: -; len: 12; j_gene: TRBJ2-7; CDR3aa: CASTHSGDEQYF; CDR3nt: TGTGCCAGCACCCACTCAGGGGACGAGCAGTACTTC
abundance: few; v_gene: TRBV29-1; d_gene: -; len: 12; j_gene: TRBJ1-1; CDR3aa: CSVDRDYTEAFF; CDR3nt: TGCAGCGTTGACAGGGACTACACTGAAGCTTTCTTT
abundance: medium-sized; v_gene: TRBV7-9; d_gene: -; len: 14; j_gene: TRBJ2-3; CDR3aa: CASSPDPGTDTQYF; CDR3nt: TGTGCCAGCAGCCCAGACCCGGGGACAGATACGCAGTATTTT
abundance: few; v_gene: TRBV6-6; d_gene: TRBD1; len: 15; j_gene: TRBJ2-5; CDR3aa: CASSPDRARSETQYF; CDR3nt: TGTGCCAGCAGTCCTGACAGGGCGAGATCCGAGACCCAGTACTTC
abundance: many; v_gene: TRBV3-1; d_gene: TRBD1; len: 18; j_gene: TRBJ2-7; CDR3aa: CASSQGRRQGLSSYEQYF; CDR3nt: TGTGCCAGCAGCCAAGGACGAAGACAGGGGCTCAGCTCCTACGAGCAGTACTTC
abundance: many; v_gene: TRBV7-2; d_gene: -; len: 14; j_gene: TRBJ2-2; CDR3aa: CASSLGQHTGELFF; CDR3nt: TGTGCCAGCAGCTTAGGGCAGCACACCGGGGAGCTGTTTTTT
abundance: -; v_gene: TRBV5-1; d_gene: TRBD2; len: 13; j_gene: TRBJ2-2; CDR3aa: CASSTGLAGELFF; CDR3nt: TGCGCCAGCAGCACCGGACTAGCGGGGGAGCTGTTTTTT
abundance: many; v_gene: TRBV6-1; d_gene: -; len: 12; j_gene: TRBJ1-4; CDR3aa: CASSEAVQKLFF; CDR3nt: TGTGCCAGCAGTGAAGCGGTCCAAAAACTGTTTTTT
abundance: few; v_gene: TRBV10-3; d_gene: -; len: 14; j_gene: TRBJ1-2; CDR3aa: CAISAPGLNYGYTF; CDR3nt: TGTGCCATCAGTGCGCCGGGACTAAACTATGGCTACACCTTC
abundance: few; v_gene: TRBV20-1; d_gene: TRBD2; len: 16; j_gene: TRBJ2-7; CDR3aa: CSARISFTSDSYEQYF; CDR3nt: TGCAGTGCTAGAATCTCCTTTACTAGCGACTCCTACGAGCAGTACTTC
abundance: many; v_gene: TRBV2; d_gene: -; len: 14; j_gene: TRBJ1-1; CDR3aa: CASSRSGLNTEAFF; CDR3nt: TGTGCCAGCAGTAGGTCAGGGTTGAACACTGAAGCTTTCTTT
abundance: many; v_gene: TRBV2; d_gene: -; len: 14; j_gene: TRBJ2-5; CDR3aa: CASSPGNGISTQYF; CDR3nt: TGTGCCAGCAGCCCCGGGAACGGAATTTCGACCCAGTACTTC
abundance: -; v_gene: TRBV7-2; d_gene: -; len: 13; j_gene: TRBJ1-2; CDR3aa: CASSPPFYYGYTF; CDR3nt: TGTGCCAGCAGCCCCCCTTTTTACTATGGCTACACCTTC
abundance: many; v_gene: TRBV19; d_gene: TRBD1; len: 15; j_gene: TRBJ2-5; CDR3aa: CASSHLGQGEETQYF; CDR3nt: TGTGCCAGTTCTCACCTCGGACAGGGAGAAGAGACCCAGTACTTC
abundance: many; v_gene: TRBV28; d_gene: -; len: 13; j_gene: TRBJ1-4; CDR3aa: CASRENREEKLFF; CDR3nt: TGTGCCAGCAGGGAAAACAGGGAAGAAAAACTGTTTTTT
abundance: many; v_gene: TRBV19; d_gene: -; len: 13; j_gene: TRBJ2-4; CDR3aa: CASSTQDGNIQYF; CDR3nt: TGTGCCAGTAGTACTCAGGACGGGAACATTCAGTACTTC
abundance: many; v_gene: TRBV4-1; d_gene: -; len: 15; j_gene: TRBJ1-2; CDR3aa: CASSQARGFNYGYTF; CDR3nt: TGCGCCAGCAGCCAAGCTCGGGGATTTAACTATGGCTACACCTTC
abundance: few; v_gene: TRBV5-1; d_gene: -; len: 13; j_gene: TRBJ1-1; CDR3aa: CASRRLMNTEAFF; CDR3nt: TGCGCCAGCCGAAGGTTAATGAACACTGAAGCTTTCTTT
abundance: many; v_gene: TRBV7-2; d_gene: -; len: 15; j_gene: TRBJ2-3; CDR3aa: CASSPTTVSTDTQYF; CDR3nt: TGTGCCAGCAGCCCCACGACAGTCAGCACAGATACGCAGTATTTT
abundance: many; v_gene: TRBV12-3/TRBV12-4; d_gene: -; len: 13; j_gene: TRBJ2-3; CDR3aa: CASLKGPTDTQYF; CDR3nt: TGTGCCAGCCTAAAGGGCCCCACAGATACGCAGTATTTT
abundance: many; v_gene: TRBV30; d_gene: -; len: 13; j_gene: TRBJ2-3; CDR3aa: CAWSGLGTDTQYF; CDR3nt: TGTGCCTGGAGTGGACTAGGGACAGATACGCAGTATTTT
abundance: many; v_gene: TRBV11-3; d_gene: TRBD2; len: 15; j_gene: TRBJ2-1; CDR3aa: CASSLERGSGSEQFF; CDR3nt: TGTGCCAGCAGCTTGGAGCGGGGGTCGGGTAGTGAGCAGTTCTTC
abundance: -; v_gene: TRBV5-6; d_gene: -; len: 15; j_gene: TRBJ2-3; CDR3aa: CASSFGGYSTDTQYF; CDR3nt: TGTGCCAGCAGCTTTGGCGGGTATAGCACAGATACGCAGTATTTT
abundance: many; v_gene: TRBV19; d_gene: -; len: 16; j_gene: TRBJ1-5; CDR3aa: CASSPGTLGGNQPQHF; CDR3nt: TGTGCCAGTAGTCCCGGGACACTTGGAGGCAATCAGCCCCAGCATTTT
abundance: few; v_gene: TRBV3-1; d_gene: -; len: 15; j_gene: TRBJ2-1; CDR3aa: CASSPGVSSYNEQFF; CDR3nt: TGTGCCAGCAGCCCAGGAGTTAGCTCCTACAATGAGCAGTTCTTC
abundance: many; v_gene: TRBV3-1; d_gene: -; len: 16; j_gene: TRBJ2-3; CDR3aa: CASSQVTGTHTDTQYF; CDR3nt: TGTGCCAGCAGCCAAGTTACAGGAACCCACACAGATACGCAGTATTTT
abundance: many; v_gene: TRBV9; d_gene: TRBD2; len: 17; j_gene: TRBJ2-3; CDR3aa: CASSVLAGAPSTDTQYF; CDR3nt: TGTGCCAGCAGCGTGTTAGCGGGGGCCCCTAGCACAGATACGCAGTATTTT
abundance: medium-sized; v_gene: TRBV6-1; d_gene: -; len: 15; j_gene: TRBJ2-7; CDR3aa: CASSEADASSYEQYF; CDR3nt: TGTGCCAGCAGTGAAGCGGACGCCAGTTCCTACGAGCAGTACTTC
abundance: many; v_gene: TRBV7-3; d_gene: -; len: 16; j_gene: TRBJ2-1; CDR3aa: CASSLTPPAAYNEQFF; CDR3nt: TGTGCCAGCAGCTTAACCCCCCCGGCGGCCTACAATGAGCAGTTCTTC
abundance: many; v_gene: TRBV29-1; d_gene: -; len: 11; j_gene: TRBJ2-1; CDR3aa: CSVGRYNEQFF; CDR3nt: TGCAGCGTTGGGCGTTACAATGAGCAGTTCTTC
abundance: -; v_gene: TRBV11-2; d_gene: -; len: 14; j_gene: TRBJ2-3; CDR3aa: CASSLAVSTDTQYF; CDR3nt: TGTGCCAGCAGCTTAGCGGTCAGCACAGATACGCAGTATTTT
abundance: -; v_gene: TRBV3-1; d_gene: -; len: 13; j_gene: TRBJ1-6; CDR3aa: CASSPGQSPPLHF; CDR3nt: TGTGCCAGCAGCCCCGGACAGAGTCCACCCCTCCACTTT
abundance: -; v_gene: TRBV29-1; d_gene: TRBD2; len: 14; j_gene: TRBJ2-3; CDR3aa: CSVAGLAGVGTQYF; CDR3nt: TGCAGCGTGGCGGGACTAGCGGGAGTAGGGACGCAGTATTTT
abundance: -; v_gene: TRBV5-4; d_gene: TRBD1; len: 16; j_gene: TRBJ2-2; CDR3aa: CASSGPGTGPGGELFF; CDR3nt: TGTGCCAGCAGCGGCCCCGGGACAGGGCCCGGCGGGGAGCTGTTTTTT
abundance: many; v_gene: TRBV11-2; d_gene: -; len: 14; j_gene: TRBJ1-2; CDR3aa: CASSHQDRDYGYTF; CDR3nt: TGTGCCAGCAGCCACCAAGACAGAGACTATGGCTACACCTTC
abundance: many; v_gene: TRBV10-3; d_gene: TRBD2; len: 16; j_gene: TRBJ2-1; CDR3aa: CAISESTGLAGSEQFF; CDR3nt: TGTGCCATCAGTGAGTCGACCGGACTAGCGGGGTCTGAGCAGTTCTTC
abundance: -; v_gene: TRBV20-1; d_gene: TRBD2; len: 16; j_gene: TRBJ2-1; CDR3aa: CSAQIINSGRRNEQFF; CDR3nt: TGCAGTGCTCAAATTATCAATAGCGGGAGAAGAAATGAGCAGTTCTTC
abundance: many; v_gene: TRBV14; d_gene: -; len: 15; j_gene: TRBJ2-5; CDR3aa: CASSTRTALGETQYF; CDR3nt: TGTGCCAGCAGCACCCGGACAGCCCTAGGGGAGACCCAGTACTTC
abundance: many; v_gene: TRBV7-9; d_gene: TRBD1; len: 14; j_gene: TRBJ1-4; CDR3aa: CASSSGQSNEKLFF; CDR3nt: TGTGCCAGCAGCTCGGGACAGTCTAATGAAAAACTGTTTTTT
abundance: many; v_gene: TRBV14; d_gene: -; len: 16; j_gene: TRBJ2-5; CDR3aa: CASSQDTGAWVETQYF; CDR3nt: TGTGCCAGCAGCCAAGATACCGGGGCCTGGGTAGAGACCCAGTACTTC
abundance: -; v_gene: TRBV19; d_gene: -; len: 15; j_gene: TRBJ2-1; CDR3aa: CASRETDFSYNEQFF; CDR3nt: TGTGCCAGTAGAGAAACGGACTTCTCCTACAATGAGCAGTTCTTC
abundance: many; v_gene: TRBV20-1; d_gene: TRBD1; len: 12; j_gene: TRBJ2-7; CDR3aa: CSAQSLWDRGNF; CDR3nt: TGCAGTGCCCAAAGCCTCTGGGACAGGGGAAACTTC
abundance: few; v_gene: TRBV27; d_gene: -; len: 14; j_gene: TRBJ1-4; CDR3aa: CASSLRQVNEKLFF; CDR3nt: TGTGCCAGCAGTTTGCGACAGGTTAATGAAAAACTGTTTTTT
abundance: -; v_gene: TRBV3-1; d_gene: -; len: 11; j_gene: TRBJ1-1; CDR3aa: CASSQSARAFF; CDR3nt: TGTGCCAGCAGCCAATCAGCCAGAGCTTTCTTT
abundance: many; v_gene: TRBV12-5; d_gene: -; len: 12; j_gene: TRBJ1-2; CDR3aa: CASASRHYGYTF; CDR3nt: TGTGCTAGTGCGAGCAGGCACTATGGCTACACCTTC
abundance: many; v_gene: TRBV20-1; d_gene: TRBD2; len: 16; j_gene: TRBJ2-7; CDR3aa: CSAPNPTSGRAWEQYF; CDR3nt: TGCAGTGCTCCGAATCCTACTAGCGGGAGGGCCTGGGAGCAGTACTTC
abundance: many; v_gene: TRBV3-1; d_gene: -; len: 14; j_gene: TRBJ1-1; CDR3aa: CASSQGTRGLEAFF; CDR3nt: TGTGCCAGCAGCCAAGGTACCAGGGGTCTTGAAGCTTTCTTT
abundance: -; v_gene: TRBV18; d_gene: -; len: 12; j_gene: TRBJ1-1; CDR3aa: CASSPEGAEAFF; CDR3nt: TGTGCCAGCTCACCAGAGGGGGCTGAAGCTTTCTTT
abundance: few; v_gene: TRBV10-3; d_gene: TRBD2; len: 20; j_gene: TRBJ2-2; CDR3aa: CAISERLAATGRSNTGELFF; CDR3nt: TGTGCCATCAGTGAACGACTAGCGGCCACAGGACGATCGAACACCGGGGAGCTGTTTTTT